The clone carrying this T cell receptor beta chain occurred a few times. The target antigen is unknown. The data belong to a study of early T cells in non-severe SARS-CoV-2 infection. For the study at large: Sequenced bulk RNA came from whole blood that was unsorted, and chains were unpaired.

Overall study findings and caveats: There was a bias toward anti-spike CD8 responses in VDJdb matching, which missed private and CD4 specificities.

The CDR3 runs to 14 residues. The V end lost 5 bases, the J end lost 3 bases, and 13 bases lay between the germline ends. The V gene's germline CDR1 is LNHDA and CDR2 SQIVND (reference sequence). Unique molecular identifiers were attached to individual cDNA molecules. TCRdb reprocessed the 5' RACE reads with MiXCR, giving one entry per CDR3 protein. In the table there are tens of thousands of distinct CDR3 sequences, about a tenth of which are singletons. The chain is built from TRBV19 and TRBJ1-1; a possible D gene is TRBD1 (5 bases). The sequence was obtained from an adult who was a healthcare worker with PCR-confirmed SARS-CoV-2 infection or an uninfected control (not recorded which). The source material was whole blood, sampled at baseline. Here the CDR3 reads CASSPTGQDTEAFF. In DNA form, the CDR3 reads TGTGCCAGTAGTCCCACGGGGCAGGACACTGAAGCTTTCTTT.